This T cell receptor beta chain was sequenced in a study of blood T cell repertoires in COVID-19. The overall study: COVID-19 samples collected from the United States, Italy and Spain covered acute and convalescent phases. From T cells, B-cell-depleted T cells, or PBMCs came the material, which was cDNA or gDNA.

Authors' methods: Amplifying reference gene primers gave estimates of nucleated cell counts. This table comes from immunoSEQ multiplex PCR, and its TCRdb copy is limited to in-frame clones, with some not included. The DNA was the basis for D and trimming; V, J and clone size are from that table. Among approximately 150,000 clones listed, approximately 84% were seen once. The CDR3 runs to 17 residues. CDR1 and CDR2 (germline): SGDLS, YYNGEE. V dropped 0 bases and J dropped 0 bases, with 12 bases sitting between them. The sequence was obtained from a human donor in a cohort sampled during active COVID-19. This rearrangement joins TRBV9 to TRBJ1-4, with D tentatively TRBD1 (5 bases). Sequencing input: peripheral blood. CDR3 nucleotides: TGTGCCAGCAGCGTAGGCGCAGGGCAACCAACTAATGAAAAACTGTTTTTT. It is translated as CASSVGAGQPTNEKLFF.